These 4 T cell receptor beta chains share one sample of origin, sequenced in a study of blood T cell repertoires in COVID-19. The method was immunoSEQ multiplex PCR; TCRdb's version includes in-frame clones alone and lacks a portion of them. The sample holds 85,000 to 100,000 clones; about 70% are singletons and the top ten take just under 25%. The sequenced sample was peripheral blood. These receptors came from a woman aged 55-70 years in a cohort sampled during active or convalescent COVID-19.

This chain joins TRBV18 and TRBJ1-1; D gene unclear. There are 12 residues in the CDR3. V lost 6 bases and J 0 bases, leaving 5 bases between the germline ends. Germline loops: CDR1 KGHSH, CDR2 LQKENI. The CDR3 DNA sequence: TGTGCCAGCTCTTCAATGAACACTGAAGCTTTCTTT. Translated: CASSSMNTEAFF.

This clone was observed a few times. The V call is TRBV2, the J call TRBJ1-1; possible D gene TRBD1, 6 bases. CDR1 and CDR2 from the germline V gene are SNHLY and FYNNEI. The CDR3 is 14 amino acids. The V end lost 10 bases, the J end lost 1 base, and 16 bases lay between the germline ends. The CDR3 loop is CATLGQLGNTEAFF. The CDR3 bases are TGTGCCACCCTCGGACAGTTGGGGAACACTGAAGCTTTCTTT.

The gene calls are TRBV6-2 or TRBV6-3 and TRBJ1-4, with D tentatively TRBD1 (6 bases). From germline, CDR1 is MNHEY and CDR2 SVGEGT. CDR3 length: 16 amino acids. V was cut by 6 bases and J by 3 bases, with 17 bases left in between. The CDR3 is CASSPTRQAPNEKLFF. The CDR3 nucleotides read TGTGCCAGCAGCCCGACTCGACAGGCTCCTAATGAAAAACTGTTTTTT.

CDR3 sequence: CASSIKAGGIYMNTEAFF. For the CDR3, the DNA is TGTGCCAGTAGTATAAAGGCAGGGGGGATTTACATGAACACTGAAGCTTTCTTT. The chain recombines TRBV19 with TRBJ1-1, with 7 bases lining up with TRBD1. Germline V gene data show CDR1 as LNHDA and CDR2 as SQIVND (reference sequence). V gave up 2 bases and J gave up 0 bases; unmatched junction bases: 12. The CDR3 totals 18 residues.